These 16 T cell receptor beta chains originate from one sample sequenced in a study of cytomegalovirus exposure and HLA in healthy donors. The PCR employed 60 Vbeta primers together with 13 Jbeta primers. Clones were sequenced by immunoSEQ multiplex PCR, and TCRdb holds only the in-frame ones, with some missing. The repertoire includes about 140,000 clones, roughly three quarters of them detected once, and 4.5% to 6.5% sits in the top ten. The material sequenced was PBMCs. The origin of the receptors is a male donor in good health and CMV-seronegative.

The chain uses TRBV7-2 and TRBJ1-1, with TRBD1 matching over 10 bases. The V gene's germline CDR1 is SGHTA and CDR2 FQGNSA. J gave up 11 bases and V 7 bases, and 10 bases lay outside the gene matches. CDR3 size: 13 residues. The CDR3 region is CASTSTRTGGAFF. The DNA for the CDR3 is TGTGCCAGCACCTCCACCCGGACAGGGGGGGCTTTCTTT.

CDR3: CASSRDSLTDTQYF. CDR3 DNA sequence: TGTGCCAGCAGCAGGGACAGCTTGACAGATACGCAGTATTTT. The rearrangement links TRBV7-9 to TRBJ2-3, with 7 bases aligning to TRBD1. This CDR3 spans 14 amino acids. Trimming at V came to 5 bases and at J to 3 bases, leaving 5 bases not matched to a gene. CDR1 SEHNR and CDR2 FQNEAQ come from the germline V gene (reference sequence).

Details on this clone: This specimen includes other DNA sequences encoding the same CDR3. The genes are TRBV5-6 and TRBJ2-7, with 10 bases that match TRBD1. The CDR3 extends over 16 amino acids. The V and J ends lost 0 bases and 3 bases, in that order; junction bases with no gene match: 6. CDR1 and CDR2 (germline): SGHDT, YYEEEE. The CDR3 bases are TGTGCCAGCAGCTTGGTGACAGGGGGCTTGGTCTACGAGCAGTACTTC. It specifies CASSLVTGGLVYEQYF.

This clone was seen a handful of times. The chain links TRBV6-1 to TRBJ1-5, with TRBD1 as a possible D gene (6 bases). Germline CDR1 reads MNHNS; CDR2 reads SASEGT. V gave up 2 bases and J gave up 0 bases, with 14 bases separating them. The CDR3 covers 17 residues. The CDR3 DNA is TGTGCCAGCAGTGAATATGGGTTACAGGGTAGCAATCAGCCCCAGCATTTT. It yields the protein CASSEYGLQGSNQPQHF.

The chain employs TRBV27 and TRBJ2-7; TRBD2 aligns across 7 bases. This CDR3 contains 14 residues. CDR1 is MNHEY and CDR2 is SMNVEV in the germline V gene (reference sequence). V shed 3 bases and J 1 base; nucleotides not matched to a gene: 3. The CDR3 loop is CASSFSGHSYEQYF. The CDR3 DNA reads TGTGCCAGCAGTTTTAGCGGGCATTCCTACGAGCAGTACTTC.

The rearrangement uses TRBV5-4 and TRBJ1-1, with D unresolved. In germline, CDR1 is SGHNT, CDR2 YYREEE (reference sequence). The CDR3 consists of 15 residues. V lost 0 bases and J lost 0, with 9 bases in between. DNA of the CDR3: TGTGCCAGCAGCTTGGAAGGAGTCATGAACACTGAAGCTTTCTTT. It encodes CASSLEGVMNTEAFF.

The genes are TRBV27 and TRBJ1-5; 7 bases are shared with TRBD1. Germline V gene lookup returns CDR1 MNHEY and CDR2 SMNVEV (reference sequence). This CDR3 is built from 17 residues. V lost 5 bases to trimming and J lost 9 bases; unmatched junction nucleotides: 19. The CDR3 is CASSLTGPAPGSGPQHF. CDR3 bases: TGTGCCAGCAGTCTGACAGGGCCGGCCCCCGGGTCCGGGCCCCAGCATTTT.

V usage is TRBV5-1 and J usage is TRBJ2-7; D is possibly TRBD2 (6 bases). There are 16 residues in the CDR3. V lost 0 bases and J lost 0, with 13 bases in between. Germline V gene sequence: CDR1 SGHRS, CDR2 YFSETQ. The CDR3 DNA is TGCGCCAGCAGCTTGGGCGGGACCGTAAGCTCCTACGAGCAGTACTTC. This codes for CASSLGGTVSSYEQYF.

J is TRBJ2-5 and V is TRBV7-9; 11 bases are shared with TRBD1. From germline, CDR1 is SEHNR and CDR2 FQNEAQ (reference sequence). This CDR3 region has 15 residues. V trimming: 6 bases; J trimming: 5 bases; junction bases outside the gene matches: 8. CDR3 protein: CASSLSDRGLETQYF. Written as DNA, the CDR3 is TGTGCCAGCAGTCTCTCGGACAGGGGGCTCGAGACCCAGTACTTC.

The rearrangement links TRBV6-6 to TRBJ1-2, with D tentatively TRBD1 (5 bases). V was clipped by 4 bases and J by 6 bases, with 12 bases between them. The CDR3 spans 13 residues. Looked up from germline, CDR1 is MNHNY and CDR2 is SVGAGI (reference sequence). CDR3 DNA sequence: TGTGCCAGCAGTTTCCCAGGGTTGGATGGCTACACCTTC. Amino acids: CASSFPGLDGYTF.

V gene TRBV19 combines with J gene TRBJ2-7, with no clear D. Germline CDR1 reads LNHDA; CDR2 reads SQIVND (reference sequence). The CDR3 is 14 residues long. V was clipped by 5 bases and J by 7 bases, with 18 bases between them. CDR3 bases: TGTGCCAGTAGTCAGTTTGGCGGTTTGAGGGAGCAGTACTTC. This codes for CASSQFGGLREQYF.

This clone was seen more than once but under ten times. This chain joins TRBV9 and TRBJ1-6; TRBD1 agrees at 8 bases. This CDR3 comprises 17 residues. Trimming removed 2 bases from V and 1 base from J; junction bases left unmatched: 5. The germline V gene has CDR1 SGDLS and CDR2 YYNGEE. CDR3 sequence: CASSVAGGASYNSPLHF. CDR3 in DNA: TGTGCCAGCAGCGTCGCAGGGGGCGCTTCCTATAATTCACCCCTCCACTTT.

J is TRBJ2-7 and V is TRBV27; a possible D gene is TRBD1 (7 bases). The CDR3 totals 12 residues. V lost 10 bases and J lost 7, with 17 bases in between. Germline values: CDR1 MNHEY, CDR2 SMNVEV (reference sequence). CDR3: CATSRDSEEQYF. The DNA for the CDR3 is TGTGCCACTTCGCGGGACAGCGAAGAGCAGTACTTC.

This chain links TRBV18 with TRBJ2-3; 11 positions agree with TRBD2. The V segment lost 0 bases and the J segment 2 bases; nucleotides outside the gene matches: 1. Germline V gene data show CDR1 as KGHSH and CDR2 as LQKENI. The CDR3 runs to 16 residues. CDR3 DNA: TGTGCCAGCTCACCACCGACTAGCGGGGTCACAGATACGCAGTATTTT. The encoded protein is CASSPPTSGVTDTQYF.

This chain joins TRBV14 and TRBJ2-7; D unclear. Deletions cut 4 bases from V and 4 bases from J, with 11 bases between. Germline V CDR1 and CDR2: SGHDN, FVKESK. This CDR3 contains 13 residues. The CDR3 region is CASSRSGGYEQYF. In DNA, the CDR3 is TGTGCCAGCAGCCGATCGGGTGGGTACGAGCAGTACTTC.

This chain uses TRBV12-5 with TRBJ1-3; 10 bases align to TRBD1. The germline gives CDR1 LGHNT, CDR2 FRNRAP. This CDR3 region has 19 residues. The trim removed 3 bases at V and 0 bases at J, leaving 11 bases unmatched. The CDR3 DNA is TGTGCTAGTGGTTTTCAGGTGGGACAGGGGAAGTTCTCTGGAAACACCATATATTTT. Its translation: CASGFQVGQGKFSGNTIYF.